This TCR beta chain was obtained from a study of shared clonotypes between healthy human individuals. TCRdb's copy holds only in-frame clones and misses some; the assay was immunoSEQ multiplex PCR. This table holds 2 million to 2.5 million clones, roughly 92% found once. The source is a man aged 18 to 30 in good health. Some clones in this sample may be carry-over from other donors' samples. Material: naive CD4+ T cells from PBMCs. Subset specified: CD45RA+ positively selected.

The CDR3 DNA is TGTGCCAGCAGCTTAGTGTCGGGCAAGTACAATGAGCAGTTCTTC. Residues: CASSLVSGKYNEQFF. The gene calls are TRBV11-2 and TRBJ2-1; D unresolved. Trimming removed 1 base from V and 4 bases from J, with 11 bases in between. Per the germline V gene, CDR1 is SGHAT and CDR2 is FQNNGV. CDR3 length: 15 amino acids.